This T cell receptor beta chain was obtained from a study of T cells in Graves' hyperthyroidism and ophthalmopathy. The TCR beta CDR3 regions underwent amplification using RNA transcripts as the source. An initial round of RT-PCR targeting the TCR CDR3 relied on the HTBI primer set. TCRdb ran MiXCR on the multiplex PCR reads and lists one entry per CDR3 protein. Of 550,000 to 850,000 distinct CDR3 sequences listed, around a sixth are singletons. Patients aged 18 to 65 had newly diagnosed hyperthyroidism lasting under 2 months. Not enrolled were patients with uncontrolled infection, other autoimmune disease, pregnancy or lactation. The PBMCs studied were ones that came from around 10 ml fresh peripheral blood. CDR3 length equals 14 residues. Trimming stripped 5 bases from V and 5 bases from J, with 16 bases between. CDR1 is DFQATT, CDR2 SNEGSKA, per germline (reference sequence).

The TCR was taken from a woman between 50 and 59 years old with Graves' hyperthyroidism that later progressed to Graves' ophthalmopathy. The chain uses TRBV20-1 and TRBJ2-1; D perhaps matches TRBD2 (5 bases). Sequenced sample: blood. The DNA of the CDR3 is TGCAGTGCTCTATGGACCGGGGTCCACAATGAGCAGTTCTTC. It is translated as CSALWTGVHNEQFF.